This TCR beta chain was sequenced for a study of blood T cell repertoires in COVID-19. Study overall: The analysed material was cDNA or gDNA that came from T cells, B-cell-depleted T cells, or PBMCs.

The junction had 18 bases not matched to a gene; V was cut back by 0 bases and J by 6 bases. From germline, CDR1 is LGHNA and CDR2 YNFKEQ. The CDR3 sequence is 20 residues long. Authors' analysis steps: It was from reference gene primer amplification that nucleated cell counts were estimated. Data came from immunoSEQ multiplex PCR; TCRdb stores just in-frame clones and leaves some out. The V and J calls and clone size are taken from that table; D and trimming were inferred from the DNA. The sample carries over 100,000 clones, 86% recorded once. The source of this sequence is a man aged 35 to 55 with acute or convalescent COVID-19. The rearrangement links TRBV4-2 to TRBJ2-1; 9 bases are a match to TRBD2. Sequenced: peripheral blood. The CDR3 protein is CASSQEPGGRTSADLNEQFF. In DNA, the CDR3 is TGTGCCAGCAGCCAAGAGCCAGGGGGTAGGACTAGCGCTGATCTCAATGAGCAGTTCTTC.